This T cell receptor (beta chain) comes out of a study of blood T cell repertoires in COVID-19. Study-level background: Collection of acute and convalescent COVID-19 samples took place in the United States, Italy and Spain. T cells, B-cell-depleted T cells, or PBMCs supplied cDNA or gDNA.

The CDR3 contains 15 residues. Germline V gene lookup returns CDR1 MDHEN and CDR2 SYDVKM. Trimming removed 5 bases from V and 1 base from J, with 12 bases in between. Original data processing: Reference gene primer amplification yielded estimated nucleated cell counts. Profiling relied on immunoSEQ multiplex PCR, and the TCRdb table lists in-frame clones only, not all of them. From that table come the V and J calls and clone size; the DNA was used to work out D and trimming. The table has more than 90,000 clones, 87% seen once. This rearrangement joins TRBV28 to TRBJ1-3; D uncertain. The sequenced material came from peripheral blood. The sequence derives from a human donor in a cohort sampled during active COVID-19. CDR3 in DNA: TGTGCCAGCAGTCTCGGGGTTAAGTCTGGAAACACCATATATTTT. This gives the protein CASSLGVKSGNTIYF.